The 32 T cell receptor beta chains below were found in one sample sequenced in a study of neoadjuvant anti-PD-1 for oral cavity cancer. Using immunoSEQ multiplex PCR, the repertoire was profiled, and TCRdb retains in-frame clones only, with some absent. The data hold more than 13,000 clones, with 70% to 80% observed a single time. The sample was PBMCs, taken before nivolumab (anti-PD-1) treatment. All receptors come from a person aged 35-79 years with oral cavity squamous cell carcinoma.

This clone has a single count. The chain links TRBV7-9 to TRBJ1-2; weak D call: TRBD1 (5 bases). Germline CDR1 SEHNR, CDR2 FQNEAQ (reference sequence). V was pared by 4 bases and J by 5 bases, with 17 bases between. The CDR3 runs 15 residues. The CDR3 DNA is TGTGCCAGCAGCTCCGGGACGGCCTCAGGGTATGGCTACACCTTC. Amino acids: CASSSGTASGYGYTF. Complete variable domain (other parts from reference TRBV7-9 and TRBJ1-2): DTGVSQNPRHKITKRGQNVTFRCDPISEHNRLYWYRQTLGQGPEFLTYFQNEAQLEKSRLLSDRFSAERPKGSFSTLEIQRTEQGDSAMYLCASSSGTASGYGYTFGSGTRLTVV.

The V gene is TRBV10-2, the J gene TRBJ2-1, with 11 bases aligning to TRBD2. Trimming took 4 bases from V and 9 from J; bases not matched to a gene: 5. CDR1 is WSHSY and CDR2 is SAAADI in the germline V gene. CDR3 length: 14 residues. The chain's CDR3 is CASSVTSGRGEQFF. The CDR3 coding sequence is TGCGCCAGCAGTGTAACTAGCGGGAGAGGTGAGCAGTTCTTC.

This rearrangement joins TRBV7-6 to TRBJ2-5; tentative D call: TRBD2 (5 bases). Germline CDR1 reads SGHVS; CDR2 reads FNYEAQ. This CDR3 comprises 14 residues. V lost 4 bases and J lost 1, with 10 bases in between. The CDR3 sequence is CASSSLGLQETQYF. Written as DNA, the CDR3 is TGTGCCAGCAGCTCCCTCGGACTCCAAGAGACCCAGTACTTC.

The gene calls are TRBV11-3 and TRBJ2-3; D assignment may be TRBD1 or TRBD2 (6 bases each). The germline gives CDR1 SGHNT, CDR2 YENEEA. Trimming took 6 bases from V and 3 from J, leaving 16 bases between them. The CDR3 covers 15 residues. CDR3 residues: CASSRSGGGTDTQYF. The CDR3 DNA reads TGTGCCAGCAGTCGTAGCGGAGGGGGGACAGATACGCAGTATTTT.

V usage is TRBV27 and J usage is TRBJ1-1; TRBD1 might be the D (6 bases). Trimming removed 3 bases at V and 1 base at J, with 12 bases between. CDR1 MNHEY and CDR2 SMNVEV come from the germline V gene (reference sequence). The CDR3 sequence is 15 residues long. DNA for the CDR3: TGTGCCAGCAGTTTTGGGGGGCGTGGGAACACTGAAGCTTTCTTT. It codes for CASSFGGRGNTEAFF.

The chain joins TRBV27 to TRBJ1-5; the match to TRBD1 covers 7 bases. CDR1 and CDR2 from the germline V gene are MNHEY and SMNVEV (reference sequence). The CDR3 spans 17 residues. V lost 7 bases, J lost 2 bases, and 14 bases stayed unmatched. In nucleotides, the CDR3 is TGTGCCAGCAAATCCAGGGGGAGGGTAAATGGCAATCAGCCCCAGCATTTT. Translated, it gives CASKSRGRVNGNQPQHF.

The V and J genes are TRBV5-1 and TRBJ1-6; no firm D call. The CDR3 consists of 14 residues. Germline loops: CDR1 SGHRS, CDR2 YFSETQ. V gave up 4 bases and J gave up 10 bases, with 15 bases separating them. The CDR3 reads CASSNAGFDSPLHF. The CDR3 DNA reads TGCGCCAGCAGCAACGCTGGTTTCGACTCACCCCTCCACTTT.

The CDR3 DNA reads as TGTGCCAGCAGCGCTACCAGATGGACGGACCGCAATGAGCAGTTCTTC. It codes for CASSATRWTDRNEQFF. V usage is TRBV13 and J usage is TRBJ2-1; D is unclear. The V gene lost 5 bases and the J gene lost 6 bases, with 20 bases spanning the gap. Germline CDR1 and CDR2: PRHDT and FYEKMQ (reference sequence). The CDR3 consists of 16 residues.

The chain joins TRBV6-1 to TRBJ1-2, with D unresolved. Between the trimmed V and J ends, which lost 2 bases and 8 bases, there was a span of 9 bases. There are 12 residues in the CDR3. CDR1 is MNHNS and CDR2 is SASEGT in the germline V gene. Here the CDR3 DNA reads TGTGCCAGCAGTGAAATAGAAGAGGGCTACACCTTC. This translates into CASSEIEEGYTF.

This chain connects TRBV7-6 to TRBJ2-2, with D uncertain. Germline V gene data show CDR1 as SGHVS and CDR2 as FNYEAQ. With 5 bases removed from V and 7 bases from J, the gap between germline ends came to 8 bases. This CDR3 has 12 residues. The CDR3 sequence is CASSIPGGELFF. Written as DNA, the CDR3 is TGTGCCAGCAGCATTCCGGGCGGGGAGCTGTTTTTT. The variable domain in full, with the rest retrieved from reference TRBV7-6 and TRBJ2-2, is GAGVSQSPRYKVTKRGQDVALRCDPISGHVSLYWYRQALGQGPEFLTYFNYEAQQDKSGLPNDRFSAERPEGSISTLTIQRTEQRDSAMYRCASSIPGGELFFGEGSRLTVL.

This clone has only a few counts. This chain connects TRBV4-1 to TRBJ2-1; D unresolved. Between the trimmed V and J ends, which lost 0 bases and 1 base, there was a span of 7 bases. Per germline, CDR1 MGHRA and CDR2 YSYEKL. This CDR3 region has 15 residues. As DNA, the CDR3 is TGCGCCAGCAGCCAAGAGGGTAATTCCTACAATGAGCAGTTCTTC. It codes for CASSQEGNSYNEQFF.

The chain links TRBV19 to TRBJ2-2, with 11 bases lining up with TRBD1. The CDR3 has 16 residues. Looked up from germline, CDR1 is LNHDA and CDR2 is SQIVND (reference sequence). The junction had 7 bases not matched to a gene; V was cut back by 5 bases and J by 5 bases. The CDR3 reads CASSLGQGAGTGELFF. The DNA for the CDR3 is TGTGCCAGTAGTCTCGGACAGGGGGCAGGGACCGGGGAGCTGTTTTTT. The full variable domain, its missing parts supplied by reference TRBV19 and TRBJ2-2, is DGGITQSPKYLFRKEGQNVTLSCEQNLNHDAMYWYRQDPGQGLRLIYYSQIVNDFQKGDIAEGYSVSREKKESFPLTVTSAQKNPTAFYLCASSLGQGAGTGELFFGEGSRLTVL.

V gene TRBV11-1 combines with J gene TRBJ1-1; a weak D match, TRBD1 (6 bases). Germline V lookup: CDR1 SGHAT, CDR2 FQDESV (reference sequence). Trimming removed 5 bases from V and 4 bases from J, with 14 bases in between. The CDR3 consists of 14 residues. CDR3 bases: TGTGCCAGCAGCCCGAGGAAGGGGGGCACTGAAGCTTTCTTT. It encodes CASSPRKGGTEAFF.

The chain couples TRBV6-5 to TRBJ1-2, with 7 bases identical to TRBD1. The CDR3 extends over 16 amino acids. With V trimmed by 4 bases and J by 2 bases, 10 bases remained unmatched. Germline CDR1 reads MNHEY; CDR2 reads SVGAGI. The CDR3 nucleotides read TGTGCCAGCAGTTTCTCTACGACAGGGTCCAACTATGGCTACACCTTC. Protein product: CASSFSTTGSNYGYTF.

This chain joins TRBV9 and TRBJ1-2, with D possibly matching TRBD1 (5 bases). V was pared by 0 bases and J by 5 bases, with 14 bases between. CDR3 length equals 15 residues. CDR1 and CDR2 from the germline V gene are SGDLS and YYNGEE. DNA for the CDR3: TGTGCCAGCAGCGTAGATCCAGGGAAACAATATGGCTACACCTTC. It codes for CASSVDPGKQYGYTF.

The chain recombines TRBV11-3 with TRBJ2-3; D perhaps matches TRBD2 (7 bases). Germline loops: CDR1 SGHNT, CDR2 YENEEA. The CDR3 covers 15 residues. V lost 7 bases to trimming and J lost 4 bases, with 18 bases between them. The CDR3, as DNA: TGTGCCAGCACCGCGGGGGCGGGAGAAGCAGATACGCAGTATTTT. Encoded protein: CASTAGAGEADTQYF.

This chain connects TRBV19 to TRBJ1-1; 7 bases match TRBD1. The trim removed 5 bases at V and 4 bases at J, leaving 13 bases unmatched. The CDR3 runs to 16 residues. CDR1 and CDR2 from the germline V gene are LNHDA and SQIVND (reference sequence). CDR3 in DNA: TGTGCCAGTAGTCTGAACACAGGGGTCCCAAGCACTGAAGCTTTCTTT. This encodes CASSLNTGVPSTEAFF.

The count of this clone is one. CDR3: CASSLVRSWDEQYF. For the CDR3, the DNA is TGTGCCAGCAGTTTAGTGCGGAGTTGGGACGAGCAGTACTTC. V usage is TRBV28 and J usage is TRBJ2-7; D remains ambiguous. CDR1 MDHEN and CDR2 SYDVKM come from the germline V gene. CDR3 size: 14 residues. V gave up 2 bases and J gave up 5 bases, with 13 bases separating them.

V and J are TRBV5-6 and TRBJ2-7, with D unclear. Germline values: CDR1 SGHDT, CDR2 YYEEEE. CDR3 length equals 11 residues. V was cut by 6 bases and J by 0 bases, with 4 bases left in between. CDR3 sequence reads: CASTNSYEQYF. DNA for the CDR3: TGTGCCAGCACCAACTCCTACGAGCAGTACTTC.

The CDR3 loop reads CASSKRPGQGSEQYF. Here the CDR3 DNA reads TGTGCCAGCAGCAAACGTCCGGGACAGGGTTCCGAGCAGTACTTC. J is TRBJ2-7 and V is TRBV5-4; 9 nucleotides line up with TRBD1. The length of the CDR3 is 15 residues. The ends lost 4 bases at V and 6 bases at J; junction bases unmatched: 11. Germline CDR1 SGHNT, CDR2 YYREEE (reference sequence).

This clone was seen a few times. CDR3 residues: CASSLVQRSTDTQYF. CDR3 sequence (DNA): TGTGCCAGCAGCTTGGTCCAGAGAAGCACAGATACGCAGTATTTT. The chain carries TRBV7-9 and TRBJ2-3; D not resolved. Germline V gene sequence: CDR1 SEHNR, CDR2 FQNEAQ (reference sequence). Trimming stripped 3 bases from V and 0 bases from J, with 10 bases between. This CDR3 has 15 amino acids. Full variable domain (outside the CDR3, taken from reference TRBV7-9 and TRBJ2-3): DTGVSQNPRHKITKRGQNVTFRCDPISEHNRLYWYRQTLGQGPEFLTYFQNEAQLEKSRLLSDRFSAERPKGSFSTLEIQRTEQGDSAMYLCASSLVQRSTDTQYFGPGTRLTVL.

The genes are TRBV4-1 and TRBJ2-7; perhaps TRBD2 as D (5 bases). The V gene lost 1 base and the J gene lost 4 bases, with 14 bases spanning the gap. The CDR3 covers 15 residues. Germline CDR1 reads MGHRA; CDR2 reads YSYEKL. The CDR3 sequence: CASSQGLRVGYEQYF. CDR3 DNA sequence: TGCGCCAGCAGCCAAGGGTTGCGGGTGGGTTACGAGCAGTACTTC.

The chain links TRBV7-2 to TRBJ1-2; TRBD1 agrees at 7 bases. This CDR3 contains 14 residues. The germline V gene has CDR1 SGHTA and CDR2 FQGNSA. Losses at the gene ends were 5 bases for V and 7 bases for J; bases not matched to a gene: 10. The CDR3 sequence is CASSVNRGRSGYTF. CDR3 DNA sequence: TGTGCCAGCAGCGTAAACAGGGGCCGGAGTGGCTACACCTTC.

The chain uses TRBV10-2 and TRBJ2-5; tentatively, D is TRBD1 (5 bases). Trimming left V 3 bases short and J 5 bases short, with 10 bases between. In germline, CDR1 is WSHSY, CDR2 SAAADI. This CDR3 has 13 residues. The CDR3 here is CASSEQDMETQYF. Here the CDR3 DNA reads TGCGCCAGCAGTGAACAGGACATGGAGACCCAGTACTTC.

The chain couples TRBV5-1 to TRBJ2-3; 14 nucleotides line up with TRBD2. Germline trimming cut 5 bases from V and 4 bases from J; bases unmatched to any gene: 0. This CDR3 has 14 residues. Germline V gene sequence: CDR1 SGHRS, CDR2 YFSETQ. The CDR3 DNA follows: TGCGCCAGCAGGGGACTAGCGGGAGCAGATACGCAGTATTTT. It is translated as CASRGLAGADTQYF.

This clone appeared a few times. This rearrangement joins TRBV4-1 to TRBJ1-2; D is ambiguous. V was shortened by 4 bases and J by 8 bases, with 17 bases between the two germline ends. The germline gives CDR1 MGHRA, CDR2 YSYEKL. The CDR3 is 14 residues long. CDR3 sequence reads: CASSRPDVARGYTF. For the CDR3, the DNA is TGCGCCAGCAGCCGCCCGGACGTGGCGCGGGGCTACACCTTC.

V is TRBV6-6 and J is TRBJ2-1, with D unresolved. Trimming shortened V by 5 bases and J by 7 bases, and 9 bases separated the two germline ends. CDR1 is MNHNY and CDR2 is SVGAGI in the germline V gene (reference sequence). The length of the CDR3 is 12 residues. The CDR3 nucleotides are TGTGCCAGCAGTCTGAAAGAAAATGAGCAGTTCTTC. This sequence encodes CASSLKENEQFF.

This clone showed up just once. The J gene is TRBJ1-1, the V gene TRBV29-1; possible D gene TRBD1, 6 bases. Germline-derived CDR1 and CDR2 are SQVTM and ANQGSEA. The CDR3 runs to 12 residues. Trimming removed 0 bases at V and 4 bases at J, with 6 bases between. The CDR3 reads CSVEDRGTEAFF. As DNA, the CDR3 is TGCAGCGTTGAAGACAGGGGCACTGAAGCTTTCTTT.

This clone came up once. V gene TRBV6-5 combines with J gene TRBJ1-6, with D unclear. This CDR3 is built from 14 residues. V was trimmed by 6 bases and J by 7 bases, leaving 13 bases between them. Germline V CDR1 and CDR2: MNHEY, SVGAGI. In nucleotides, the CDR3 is TGTGCCAGCAGACCGCCGGTGGGAAATTCACCCCTCCACTTT. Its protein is CASRPPVGNSPLHF.

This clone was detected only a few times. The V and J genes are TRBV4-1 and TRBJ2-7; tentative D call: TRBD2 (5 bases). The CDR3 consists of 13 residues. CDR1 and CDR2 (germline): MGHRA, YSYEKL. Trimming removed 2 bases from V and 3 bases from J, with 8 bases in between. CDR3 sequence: CASSQKRDYEQYF. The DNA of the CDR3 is TGCGCCAGCAGCCAAAAACGGGACTACGAGCAGTACTTC.

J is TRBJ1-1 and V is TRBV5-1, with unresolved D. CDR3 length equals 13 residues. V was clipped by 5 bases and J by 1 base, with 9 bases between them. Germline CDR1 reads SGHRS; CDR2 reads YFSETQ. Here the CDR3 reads CASRWTGNTEAFF. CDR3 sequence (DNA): TGCGCCAGCAGATGGACGGGGAACACTGAAGCTTTCTTT.

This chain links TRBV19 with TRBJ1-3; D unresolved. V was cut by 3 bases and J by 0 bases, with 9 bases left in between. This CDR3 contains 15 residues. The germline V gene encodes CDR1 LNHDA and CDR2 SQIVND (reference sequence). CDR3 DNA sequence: TGTGCCAGTAGTATTGGGTTGAGCTCTGGAAACACCATATATTTT. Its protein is CASSIGLSSGNTIYF.